This T cell receptor beta chain was sequenced for a study of blood T cell repertoires in COVID-19. Study-wide context: The origin of the acute and convalescent COVID-19 samples was the United States, Italy and Spain. Sample material is recorded as cDNA or gDNA derived from T cells, B-cell-depleted T cells, or PBMCs.

V lost 2 bases to trimming and J lost 7 bases, with 6 bases between them. CDR3 size: 13 residues. Germline CDR1 and CDR2: MGHDK and SYGVNS. Assay used: immunoSEQ multiplex PCR; TCRdb lists only in-frame clones, some missing. In the table there are roughly 110,000 clones, 71% of which are singletons. V and J are TRBV25-1 and TRBJ1-6, with no clear D. This TCR came from a human donor with acute or convalescent COVID-19. The donor label of this sample is uncertain. The sample was peripheral blood. The CDR3, as DNA: TGTGCCAGCAGTGAAATCAGGAATTCACCCCTCCACTTT. Translated: CASSEIRNSPLHF.